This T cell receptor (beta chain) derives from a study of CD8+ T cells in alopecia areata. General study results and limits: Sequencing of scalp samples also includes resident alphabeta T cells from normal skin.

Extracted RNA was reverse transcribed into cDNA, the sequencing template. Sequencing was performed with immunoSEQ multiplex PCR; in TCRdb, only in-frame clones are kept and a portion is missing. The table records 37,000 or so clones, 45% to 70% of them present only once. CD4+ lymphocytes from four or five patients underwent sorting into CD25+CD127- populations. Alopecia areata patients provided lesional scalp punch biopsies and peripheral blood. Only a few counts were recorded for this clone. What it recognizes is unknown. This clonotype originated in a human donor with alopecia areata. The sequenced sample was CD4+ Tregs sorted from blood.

CDR3 nucleotide sequence: TGTGCCAGCAAGAGGTGGGATCGTATCCACTATGGCTACACCTTC. Translation gives CASKRWDRIHYGYTF. The rearrangement uses TRBV21-1 and TRBJ1-2. TRBV21-1 is given as a pseudogene. The CDR3 sequence is 15 residues long.